The 22 T cell receptor beta chains below all came from one sample that was sequenced in a study of T-cell reconstitution after alpha-beta-depleted transplantation in children. A TCRbeta library incorporating unique molecular identifiers was prepared. TCRdb fed the PCR reads into MiXCR, producing one record per CDR3 protein. The sample yields 700,000 or so distinct CDR3 sequences, 13% seen once. The starting material was PBMCs, obtained before TCRalphabeta/CD19-depleted stem cell transplant. These receptors were taken from a girl aged 2 to 10 with congenital amegakaryocytic thrombocytopenia, due to receive a stem cell transplant.

This clonotype has only a few counts. The chain has TRBV15 and TRBJ2-1; the D gene is possibly TRBD2 (5 bases). Germline CDR1 and CDR2: LNHNV and YYDKDF (reference sequence). This CDR3 has 15 residues. The V end was cut by 7 bases, the J end by 4 bases, with 17 bases between. The CDR3 is CATTSEQWTYNEQFF. The CDR3 DNA follows: TGTGCCACCACCTCCGAACAATGGACTTACAATGAGCAGTTCTTC.

This clonotype has only a few counts. The V gene is TRBV5-1, the J gene TRBJ1-1; D ambiguous. The CDR3 has 14 residues. Germline loops: CDR1 SGHRS, CDR2 YFSETQ. V dropped 2 bases and J dropped 6 bases, with 14 bases sitting between them. The CDR3 reads CASSFPSSGAEAFF. DNA of the CDR3: TGCGCCAGCAGCTTCCCCTCCTCGGGCGCTGAAGCTTTCTTT. The full variable domain, with the rest looked up from reference TRBV5-1 and TRBJ1-1, is KAGVTQTPRYLIKTRGQQVTLSCSPISGHRSVSWYQQTPGQGLQFLFEYFSETQRNKGNFPGRFSGRQFSNSRSEMNVSTLELGDSALYLCASSFPSSGAEAFFGQGTRLTVV.

This clonotype was picked up many times. This sequence joins TRBV28 and TRBJ1-6; D is possibly TRBD1 (6 bases). Trimming shortened V by 7 bases and J by 6 bases, and 22 bases separated the two germline ends. The CDR3 length is 17 residues. Germline assignment: CDR1 MDHEN and CDR2 SYDVKM. The CDR3 protein is CASMVAIGQLGNSPLHF. CDR3 sequence (DNA): TGTGCCAGCATGGTAGCGATCGGACAGCTCGGTAATTCACCCCTCCACTTT.

This clonotype was seen at least ten times. V gene TRBV20-1 combines with J gene TRBJ2-5; TRBD1 might be the D (7 bases). In germline, CDR1 is DFQATT, CDR2 SNEGSKA (reference sequence). The length of the CDR3 is 14 residues. V was pared by 6 bases and J by 4 bases, with 18 bases between. For the CDR3, the DNA is TGCAGTGCGTGCGTATCGGAGGGGGCAGAGACCCAGTACTTC. The encoded protein is CSACVSEGAETQYF.

A few counts support this clonotype. The CDR3 here is CASSPRPRLAVRYNEQFF. CDR3 coding DNA: TGTGCCAGCAGTCCACGCCCCAGACTAGCGGTTAGGTACAATGAGCAGTTCTTC. This chain joins TRBV28 and TRBJ2-1; TRBD2 aligns across 9 bases. Germline CDR1 MDHEN, CDR2 SYDVKM. The CDR3 is 18 amino acids. The V and J ends lost 5 bases and 4 bases, in that order; junction bases with no gene match: 15. Supplemented by reference TRBV28 and TRBJ2-1, the full variable domain reads DVKVTQSSRYLVKRTGEKVFLECVQDMDHENMFWYRQDPGLGLRLIYFSYDVKMKEKGDIPEGYSVSREKKERFSLILESASTNQTSMYLCASSPRPRLAVRYNEQFFGPGTRLTVL.

This clonotype was seen ten or more times. The V gene is TRBV20-1, the J gene TRBJ2-5; D not resolved. V was cut by 1 base and J by 0 bases, with 12 bases left in between. Germline lookup yields CDR1 DFQATT and CDR2 SNEGSKA (reference sequence). This CDR3 contains 15 residues. CDR3: CSARGLTYNQETQYF. The CDR3 DNA is TGCAGTGCTAGAGGGCTAACATACAACCAAGAGACCCAGTACTTC.

This clonotype was seen more than once but under ten times. The chain combines TRBV10-3 with TRBJ2-1; TRBD2 matches 8 bases. J was trimmed by 5 bases and V by 3 bases; bases with no gene match: 18. Per the germline V gene, CDR1 is ENHRY and CDR2 is SYGVKD. CDR3 size: 19 residues. The CDR3 loop is CAISDPGVSAGGRNNEQFF. The CDR3 DNA is TGTGCCATCAGTGACCCTGGGGTTTCGGCGGGAGGTAGGAACAATGAGCAGTTCTTC.

This clonotype was seen a handful of times. The chain has TRBV28 and TRBJ2-5; 9 positions agree with TRBD2. Germline V gene data show CDR1 as MDHEN and CDR2 as SYDVKM. The CDR3 has 14 residues. The V gene end was trimmed by 1 base and the J gene end by 7 bases; junction bases not matched to a gene: 4. The CDR3, as DNA: TGTGCCAGCAGTTTATTAGCGGGAGACGGGACCCAGTACTTC. Translation gives CASSLLAGDGTQYF. Full variable domain (rest looked up from reference TRBV28 and TRBJ2-5): DVKVTQSSRYLVKRTGEKVFLECVQDMDHENMFWYRQDPGLGLRLIYFSYDVKMKEKGDIPEGYSVSREKKERFSLILESASTNQTSMYLCASSLLAGDGTQYFGPGTRLLVL.

This clonotype appeared many times. V and J are TRBV11-2 and TRBJ2-7; the match to TRBD1 covers 10 bases. Trimming took 4 bases from V and 3 from J; bases not matched to a gene: 3. Germline V CDR1 and CDR2: SGHAT, FQNNGV. The CDR3 consists of 14 residues. The CDR3 reads CASSSGTGDYEQYF. The CDR3 DNA is TGTGCCAGCAGCTCGGGGACAGGGGACTACGAGCAGTACTTC.

The J gene is TRBJ2-4, the V gene TRBV11-1; TRBD2 agrees at 12 bases. The CDR3 consists of 18 residues. CDR1 SGHAT and CDR2 FQDESV come from the germline V gene (reference sequence). V shed 3 bases, J shed 0 bases, and the junction held 6 bases outside the gene matches. CDR3 in DNA: TGTGCCAGCAGCTTCGGGACTAGCGGGCGAGTAGCCAAAAACATTCAGTACTTC. Amino acid sequence: CASSFGTSGRVAKNIQYF.

This rearrangement joins TRBV30 to TRBJ2-5, with a possible D match to TRBD2 (6 bases). CDR1 is GTSNPN and CDR2 is SVGIG in the germline V gene (reference sequence). This CDR3 spans 13 amino acids. Trimming pared 2 bases from V and 2 bases from J, leaving 9 bases between. CDR3: CAWSRRGQETQYF. As DNA, the CDR3 is TGTGCCTGGAGTAGGCGGGGACAAGAGACCCAGTACTTC.

There are many counts of this clonotype. The chain couples TRBV20-1 to TRBJ2-3; unclear D gene. CDR1 is DFQATT and CDR2 is SNEGSKA in the germline V gene (reference sequence). Trimming removed 0 bases at V and 2 bases at J, with 21 bases between. This CDR3 is built from 18 residues. The CDR3 here is CSARDIGPIIPLTDTQYF. Written as DNA, the CDR3 is TGCAGTGCTAGAGATATTGGACCCATCATCCCCCTCACAGATACGCAGTATTTT.

This clonotype has ten or more counts. The CDR3: CATSSSGRTDTQYF. CDR3 DNA: TGTGCCACCAGTAGTAGCGGGCGGACAGATACGCAGTATTTT. The J gene is TRBJ2-3, the V gene TRBV24-1; 7 bases are a match to TRBD2. Germline V gene sequence: CDR1 KGHDR, CDR2 SFDVKD. The trim removed 6 bases at V and 3 bases at J, leaving 5 bases unmatched. This CDR3 has 14 amino acids.

The genes are TRBV12-3 or TRBV12-4 and TRBJ2-3, with 7 bases lining up with TRBD2. CDR3 length equals 15 residues. V shed 6 bases and J 0 bases; nucleotides not matched to a gene: 6. The CDR3 region is CASSHLAESTDTQYF. The CDR3 nucleotides read TGTGCCAGCAGCCATCTAGCGGAAAGCACAGATACGCAGTATTTT.

There are many counts of this clonotype. The V call is TRBV20-1, the J call TRBJ2-2; 11 bases line up with TRBD1. With V trimmed by 6 bases and J by 4 bases, 7 bases remained unmatched. Germline V CDR1 and CDR2: DFQATT, SNEGSKA (reference sequence). The length of the CDR3 is 15 residues. CDR3 sequence (DNA): TGCAGTGCCCTTGGACAGGGGGCCGGCACCGGGGAGCTGTTTTTT. Its translation: CSALGQGAGTGELFF.

The chain uses TRBV5-1 and TRBJ2-1, with 7 bases aligning to TRBD2. Germline CDR1 and CDR2: SGHRS and YFSETQ. The CDR3 is made up of 15 amino acids. Unmatched junction bases numbered 8, after V lost 3 bases and J lost 5 bases. CDR3 in amino acids: CASSYRTSENNEQFF. The CDR3 region has the DNA TGCGCCAGCAGCTACCGTACTAGCGAGAACAATGAGCAGTTCTTC.

This clonotype was detected many times. This CDR3 is CASNLKGGSNEQFF. The CDR3 region has the DNA TGTGCCAGCAATTTAAAGGGCGGTAGCAATGAGCAGTTCTTC. The chain couples TRBV6-5 to TRBJ2-1; D is unresolved. Deletions cut 7 bases from V and 6 bases from J, with 16 bases between. The CDR3 totals 14 residues. Germline lookup yields CDR1 MNHEY and CDR2 SVGAGI.

This clonotype was counted between two and nine times. The chain has TRBV12-3 or TRBV12-4 and TRBJ2-5, with 8 nucleotides matching TRBD2. Trimming at V came to 1 base and at J to 1 base, leaving 14 bases not matched to a gene. CDR3 length equals 19 residues. The CDR3 DNA reads as TGTGCCAGCAGTTTAGGGATTTCAGCGGGAGTACCCTTCCAAGAGACCCAGTACTTC. Translating gives CASSLGISAGVPFQETQYF.

This clonotype occurred many times. V and J are TRBV6-1 and TRBJ2-2, with a tentative D call TRBD1 (5 bases). V was shortened by 2 bases and J by 1 base, with 11 bases between the two germline ends. The CDR3 covers 16 residues. CDR1 MNHNS and CDR2 SASEGT come from the germline V gene. The CDR3 DNA reads TGTGCCAGCAGTGAACACCCAGGGTGGAACACCGGGGAGCTGTTTTTT. Amino acids: CASSEHPGWNTGELFF.

This clonotype has just a few counts. Here the CDR3 DNA reads TGTGCCAGCAGTTGGGCCAACACCGGGGAGCTGTTTTTT. This sequence encodes CASSWANTGELFF. This chain joins TRBV12-3 or TRBV12-4 and TRBJ2-2, with D uncertain. Trimming stripped 4 bases from V and 2 bases from J, with 5 bases between. CDR3 length: 13 amino acids.

This clonotype showed up many times. CDR3 amino acids: CAISESGGNQPQHF. CDR3 coding DNA: TGTGCCATCAGTGAGTCTGGGGGGAATCAGCCCCAGCATTTT. The rearrangement joins TRBV10-3 to TRBJ1-5, with D maybe TRBD1 (5 bases). V dropped 0 bases and J dropped 4 bases, with 7 bases sitting between them. This CDR3 spans 14 amino acids. The V gene's germline CDR1 is ENHRY and CDR2 SYGVKD.

This clonotype was observed at least ten times. Germline is not matched at one junction end, which may reflect a read error. The genes are TRBV7-7 and TRBJ2-5; D gene uncertain. Per germline, CDR1 SSHAT and CDR2 FNYEAQ (reference sequence). The CDR3 is 13 residues long. The CDR3 region has the DNA TGCGCCAGCAGCTTGGTACTACAAGAGACCCAGTACTTC. It codes for CASSLVLQETQYF.